Below, 12 T cell receptor beta chains from the same sample are listed, as sequenced in a study of control samples from healthy donors and cancer patients. Sequencing used immunoSEQ multiplex PCR; TCRdb keeps in-frame clones, though not all of them. The sample records 150,000 or so clones, just over 85% being singletons. The sample consisted of blood. The receptors originated from a woman in her thirties in good health.

J is TRBJ2-3 and V is TRBV29-1; 7 bases line up with TRBD2. V shed 3 bases, J shed 1 base, and the junction held 4 bases outside the gene matches. Germline CDR1 SQVTM, CDR2 ANQGSEA. CDR3 size: 14 residues. Written as DNA, the CDR3 is TGCAGCGTTGACTTCAGCGGGGGCACAGATACGCAGTATTTT. Residues: CSVDFSGGTDTQYF.

This sequence joins TRBV5-1 and TRBJ2-5; D is tentatively TRBD1 or TRBD2 (5 bases each). Deletions cut 3 bases from V and 1 base from J, with 13 bases between. CDR3 length: 15 amino acids. Germline V lookup: CDR1 SGHRS, CDR2 YFSETQ. CDR3 in amino acids: CASSSGSGAQETQYF. The CDR3 bases are TGCGCCAGCAGCTCGGGGTCTGGGGCCCAAGAGACCCAGTACTTC. Looking up the rest from reference TRBV5-1 and TRBJ2-5 gives the full variable domain: KAGVTQTPRYLIKTRGQQVTLSCSPISGHRSVSWYQQTPGQGLQFLFEYFSETQRNKGNFPGRFSGRQFSNSRSEMNVSTLELGDSALYLCASSSGSGAQETQYFGPGTRLLVL.

V is TRBV19 and J is TRBJ2-1; 7 bases align to TRBD2. Germline-derived CDR1 and CDR2 are LNHDA and SQIVND (reference sequence). Trimming took 5 bases from V and 2 from J; bases not matched to a gene: 6. The CDR3 covers 15 residues. The DNA for the CDR3 is TGTGCCAGTAGTCTCAGGGCGGGGGCCTACAATGAGCAGTTCTTC. This sequence encodes CASSLRAGAYNEQFF.

The CDR3 sequence is CASSYGTQYNEQFF. CDR3 nucleotides: TGTGCCAGCAGTTACGGGACACAATACAATGAGCAGTTCTTC. The chain uses TRBV6-6 and TRBJ2-1; maybe TRBD1 (6 bases). The CDR3 runs to 14 residues. V gave up 2 bases and J gave up 4 bases, with 9 bases separating them. Germline V gene data show CDR1 as MNHNY and CDR2 as SVGAGI (reference sequence).

This chain connects TRBV18 to TRBJ2-3; D ambiguous. V lost 8 bases and J 3 bases, leaving 12 bases between the germline ends. The CDR3 is 13 amino acids. Germline V CDR1 and CDR2: KGHSH, LQKENI. This CDR3 is CASAAGFTDTQYF. The CDR3 region has the DNA TGTGCCAGCGCGGCCGGGTTTACAGATACGCAGTATTTT.

In this sample, this clone turned up a few times. The J gene is TRBJ1-1, the V gene TRBV3-1 (or the pseudogene TRBV3-2); D is unresolved. CDR1 is LGHDT and CDR2 is YNNKEL in the germline V gene (reference sequence). The CDR3 loop spans 12 amino acids. The V end lost 0 bases, the J end lost 7 bases, and 6 bases lay between the germline ends. DNA for the CDR3: TGTGCCAGCAGCCAAGATCCGGGTGAAGCTTTCTTT. Encoded protein: CASSQDPGEAFF.

The genes are TRBV13 and TRBJ1-2; possibly TRBD1 for D (6 bases). Per the germline V gene, CDR1 is PRHDT and CDR2 is FYEKMQ (reference sequence). This CDR3 region has 14 residues. Trimming removed 1 base at V and 10 bases at J, with 16 bases between. CDR3: CASSLVGAGEDYTF. CDR3 DNA sequence: TGTGCCAGCAGCTTAGTAGGGGCAGGGGAGGACTACACCTTC.

For the CDR3, the DNA is TGTGCCAGCAGTTTAAGGGACAACTACAATGAGCAGTTCTTC. It specifies CASSLRDNYNEQFF. The chain carries TRBV27 and TRBJ2-1, with a possible D match to TRBD1 (6 bases). V gave up 2 bases and J gave up 3 bases, with 8 bases separating them. From germline, CDR1 is MNHEY and CDR2 SMNVEV (reference sequence). CDR3 length: 14 amino acids.

This chain uses TRBV4-1 with TRBJ2-7, with D perhaps matching TRBD1 or TRBD2 (5 bases each). V was pared by 0 bases and J by 0 bases, with 12 bases between. Per the germline V gene, CDR1 is MGHRA and CDR2 is YSYEKL. This CDR3 spans 16 amino acids. The DNA for the CDR3 is TGCGCCAGCAGCCAAGATCTAGGGGAGCTCTCCTACGAGCAGTACTTC. Translating it yields CASSQDLGELSYEQYF.

The V call is TRBV7-9, the J call TRBJ1-1; D is possibly TRBD1 (6 bases). V lost 4 bases, J lost 2 bases, and 14 bases lay in between. CDR1 is SEHNR and CDR2 is FQNEAQ in the germline V gene (reference sequence). The CDR3 is made up of 15 amino acids. CDR3: CASSSSTGLNTEAFF. CDR3 nucleotides: TGTGCCAGCAGCTCATCGACAGGTCTAAACACTGAAGCTTTCTTT. Complete variable domain (other parts from reference TRBV7-9 and TRBJ1-1): DTGVSQNPRHKITKRGQNVTFRCDPISEHNRLYWYRQTLGQGPEFLTYFQNEAQLEKSRLLSDRFSAERPKGSFSTLEIQRTEQGDSAMYLCASSSSTGLNTEAFFGQGTRLTVV.

The rearrangement links TRBV10-2 to TRBJ2-3; 9 bases match TRBD2. V lost 2 bases, J lost 3 bases, and 9 bases stayed unmatched. CDR1 is WSHSY and CDR2 is SAAADI in the germline V gene. This CDR3 comprises 17 residues. The CDR3 region is CASSEGELAGVTDTQYF. CDR3 bases: TGCGCCAGCAGTGAGGGAGAGTTAGCGGGGGTGACAGATACGCAGTATTTT.

The rearrangement uses TRBV7-2 and TRBJ2-5; 11 bases fit TRBD2. The germline V gene has CDR1 SGHTA and CDR2 FQGNSA. With 3 bases clipped from V and 7 bases from J, the junction kept 16 bases outside the gene matches. This CDR3 spans 18 amino acids. This CDR3 is CASSFRLAGPPSPTTQYF. The CDR3 DNA sequence: TGTGCCAGCAGCTTCAGACTAGCGGGGCCCCCCAGCCCGACGACCCAGTACTTC.